One TCR beta chain is described in this entry. Its antigen is unidentified. Germline V lookup: CDR1 MNHEY, CDR2 SVGAGI. The V and J ends lost 4 bases and 7 bases respectively, with 11 bases between them. The CDR3 runs 12 residues. Reverse transcribing all isolated RNA meant expressed TCRB transcripts were sequenced. Profiled with immunoSEQ multiplex PCR; TCRdb holds only in-frame clones, not every one. The sample holds some 250,000 clones; 14% are singletons and the top ten take 0.015% to 0.02%. This sample is part of a study of beta chain features in type 1 diabetes. Study background: Healthy donors, compared against patients, showed similar age, gender and cell yields. The study, taken as a whole, reports: Type 1 diabetes patients had TCRB CDR3s that were shorter (moderately but significantly so) in all four CD4+ subsets.

Populations isolated by sorting all had purity greater than 95%. The chain employs TRBV6-5 and TRBJ2-7; D is perhaps TRBD2 (6 bases). This sequence originates from a man in his thirties or forties with type 1 diabetes. Source material: naive CD4+ T cells from blood. The CDR3 is CASSSVGGEQYF. CDR3 in DNA: TGTGCCAGCAGTTCCGTTGGGGGGGAGCAGTACTTC.